The rows below give T cell receptor beta chains drawn from one sample of a study of Ad26.COV2.S vaccination and SARS-CoV-2 variants. Here immunoSEQ multiplex PCR was the method, and the copy in TCRdb shows in-frame clones only, minus some. The data contain 300,000 to 400,000 clones, around 87% of them singletons. Sequenced material: peripheral blood, taken in a trial of Ad26.COV2.S vaccine versus placebo. These receptors were collected from a person aged 18-60 years who received the Ad26.COV2.S COVID-19 vaccine or a placebo. The CDR3 runs from the conserved cysteine through the conserved F or W. A D gene is named only where the DNA matches it firmly. A clone size is listed for some rows: how often the clone was seen (once, few, many), or a class if it is expanded.

size: NA; D: TRBD1; V: TRBV30; J: TRBJ1-1; CDR3: CAWRRDSEAFF; DNA: TGTGCCTGGAGGAGGGACAGCGAAGCTTTCTTT
size: NA; D: NA; V: TRBV5-1; J: TRBJ1-1; CDR3: CASSPSTGNTEAFF; DNA: TGCGCCAGCAGCCCTAGTACGGGGAACACTGAAGCTTTCTTT
size: NA; D: NA; V: TRBV5-1; J: TRBJ1-5; CDR3: CASPSLGLHSNQPQHF; DNA: TGCGCCAGCCCCTCTTTAGGGCTCCATAGCAATCAGCCCCAGCATTTT
size: once; D: NA; V: TRBV25-1; J: TRBJ1-2; CDR3: CASSGTGRYGYTF; DNA: TGTGCCAGCAGTGGCACAGGGCGGTATGGCTACACCTTC
size: once; D: NA; V: TRBV12-3/TRBV12-4; J: TRBJ2-1; CDR3: CASSPRRNEQFF; DNA: TGTGCCAGCAGTCCCCGTCGGAATGAGCAGTTCTTC
size: NA; D: TRBD1; V: TRBV5-4; J: TRBJ1-2; CDR3: CASSPGQGHGYTF; DNA: TGTGCCAGCAGCCCGGGACAGGGCCATGGCTACACCTTC
size: NA; D: NA; V: TRBV5-6; J: TRBJ2-2; CDR3: CASSARGGELFF; DNA: TGTGCCAGCAGCGCTAGGGGCGGGGAGCTGTTTTTT
size: few; D: NA; V: TRBV9; J: TRBJ2-5; CDR3: CASSVGSVVSIETQYF; DNA: TGTGCCAGCAGCGTAGGATCGGTGGTCTCAATAGAGACCCAGTACTTC
size: NA; D: TRBD1; V: TRBV28; J: TRBJ1-5; CDR3: CASSSPGTDNQPQHF; DNA: TGTGCCAGCAGTTCCCCCGGGACAGACAATCAGCCCCAGCATTTT
size: NA; D: NA; V: TRBV4-2; J: TRBJ1-5; CDR3: CASSQDPGRVAHQPQHF; DNA: TGTGCCAGCAGCCAAGATCCCGGGAGGGTGGCGCATCAGCCCCAGCATTTT
size: once; D: TRBD1; V: TRBV30; J: TRBJ2-4; CDR3: CAWSVDRVGIQYF; DNA: TGTGCCTGGAGTGTCGACAGGGTTGGCATTCAGTACTTC
size: NA; D: NA; V: TRBV3-1/TRBV3-2; J: TRBJ2-1; CDR3: CASSQDVAPKGNEQFF; DNA: TGTGCCAGCAGCCAAGACGTAGCACCCAAGGGGAATGAGCAGTTCTTC
size: NA; D: NA; V: TRBV5-5; J: TRBJ1-5; CDR3: CASSLVAGSSNQPQHF; DNA: TGTGCCAGCAGCTTGGTGGCAGGGTCGAGCAATCAGCCCCAGCATTTT